This TCR beta chain came from a study of CD8 T cells in Susac syndrome. Random-hexamer reverse transcription was applied to about 0.45 to 1 ug RNA. Each CDR3 protein is one row after TCRdb ran MiXCR on the immunoSEQ multiplex PCR reads. Of 140,000 or so distinct CDR3 sequences detected, roughly 95% appear once; the ten largest clones hold less than 0.085%. Sequencing was done on a sample of CD4+ T cells from PBMCs. The sequence derives from a human donor with Susac syndrome.

The CDR3: CANAGSSYEQYF. In DNA form, the CDR3 reads TGTGCCAACGCGGGATCCTCCTACGAGCAGTACTTC. V gene TRBV11-3 combines with J gene TRBJ2-7; the D gene is possibly TRBD2 (6 bases). Germline CDR1 SGHNT, CDR2 YENEEA. The CDR3 is made up of 12 amino acids. Trimming cost V 10 bases and J 0 bases, with 10 bases left between them.